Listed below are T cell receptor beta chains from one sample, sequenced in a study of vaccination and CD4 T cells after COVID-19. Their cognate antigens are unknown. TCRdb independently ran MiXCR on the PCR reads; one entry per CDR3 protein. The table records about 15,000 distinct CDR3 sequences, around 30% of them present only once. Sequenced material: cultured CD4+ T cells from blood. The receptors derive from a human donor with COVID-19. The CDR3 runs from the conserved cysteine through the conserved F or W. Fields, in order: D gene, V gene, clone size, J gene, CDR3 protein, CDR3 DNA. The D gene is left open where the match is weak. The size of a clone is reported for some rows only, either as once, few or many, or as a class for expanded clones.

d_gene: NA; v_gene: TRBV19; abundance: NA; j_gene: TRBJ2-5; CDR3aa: CASSIGQVGTQYF; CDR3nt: TGTGCCAGTAGTATCGGGCAGGTAGGGACCCAGTACTTC
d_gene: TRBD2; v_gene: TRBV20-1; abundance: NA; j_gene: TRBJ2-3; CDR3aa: CSARGGTSADTQYF; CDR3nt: TGCAGTGCTAGAGGCGGGACTAGTGCGGATACGCAGTATTTT
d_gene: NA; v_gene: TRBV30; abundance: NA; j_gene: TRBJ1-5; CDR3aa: CAWNRGLNSNQPQHF; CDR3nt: TGTGCCTGGAATAGGGGACTCAATAGCAATCAGCCCCAGCATTTT
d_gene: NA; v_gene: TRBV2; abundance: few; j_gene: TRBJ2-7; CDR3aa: CASSPRVLSSYEQYF; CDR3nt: TGTGCCAGCAGCCCCCGGGTCCTCAGCTCCTACGAGCAGTACTTC
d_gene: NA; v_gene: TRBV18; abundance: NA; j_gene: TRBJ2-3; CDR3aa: CASSPGGNTDTQYF; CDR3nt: TGCGCCAGCTCACCAGGGGGGAACACAGATACGCAGTATTTT
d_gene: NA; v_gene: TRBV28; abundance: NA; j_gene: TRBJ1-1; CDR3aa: CASSFPTEAFF; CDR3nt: TGTGCCAGCAGTTTCCCCACAGAAGCTTTCTTT
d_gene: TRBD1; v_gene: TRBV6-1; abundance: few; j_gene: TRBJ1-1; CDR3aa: CASSQHRGMNTEAFF; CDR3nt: TGTGCCAGCAGCCAACACAGGGGGATGAACACTGAAGCTTTCTTT
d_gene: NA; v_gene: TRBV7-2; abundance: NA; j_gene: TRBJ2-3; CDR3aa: CASSPRVLNTDTQYF; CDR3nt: TGTGCCAGCAGCCCTCGGGTTCTTAACACAGATACGCAGTATTTT
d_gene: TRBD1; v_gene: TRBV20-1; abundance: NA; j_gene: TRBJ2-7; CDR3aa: CSARSRDSDYEQYF; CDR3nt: TGCAGTGCTAGGAGCCGGGACAGCGACTACGAGCAGTACTTC
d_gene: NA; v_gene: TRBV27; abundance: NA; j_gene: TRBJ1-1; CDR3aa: CASSLGGGMNTEAFF; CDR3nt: TGTGCCAGCAGTTTAGGCGGGGGTATGAACACTGAAGCTTTCTTT
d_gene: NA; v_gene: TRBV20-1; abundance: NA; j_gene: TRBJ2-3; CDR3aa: CSARESGTDTQYF; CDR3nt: TGCAGTGCTAGAGAGTCCGGCACAGATACGCAGTATTTT
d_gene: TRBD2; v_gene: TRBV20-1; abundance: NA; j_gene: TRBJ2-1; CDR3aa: CSALSGGNYNEQFF; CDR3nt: TGCAGTGCTCTTAGCGGGGGGAACTACAATGAGCAGTTCTTC
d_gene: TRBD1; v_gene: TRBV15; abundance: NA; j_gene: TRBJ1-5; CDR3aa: CATSSGQGSGQPQHF; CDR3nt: TGTGCCACCAGCAGTGGACAGGGATCAGGTCAGCCCCAGCATTTT
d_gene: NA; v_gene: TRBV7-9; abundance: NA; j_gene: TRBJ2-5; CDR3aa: CASSPLGGREETQYF; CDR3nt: TGTGCCAGCAGCCCTCTGGGGGGGCGCGAAGAGACCCAGTACTTC
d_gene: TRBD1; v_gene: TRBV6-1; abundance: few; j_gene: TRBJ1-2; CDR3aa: CASTYRAGAGGYGYTF; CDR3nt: TGTGCCAGCACCTACCGGGCCGGGGCAGGGGGCTATGGCTACACCTTC
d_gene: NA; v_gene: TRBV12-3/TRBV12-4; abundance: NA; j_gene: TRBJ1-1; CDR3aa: CASSLGKGIYAFF; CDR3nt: TGTGCCAGCAGTTTGGGCAAGGGTATTTATGCTTTCTTT
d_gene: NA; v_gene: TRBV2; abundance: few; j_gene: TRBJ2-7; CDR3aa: CASTTGIRSLEQYF; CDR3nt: TGTGCCAGCACCACAGGGATCCGAAGCCTCGAGCAGTACTTC
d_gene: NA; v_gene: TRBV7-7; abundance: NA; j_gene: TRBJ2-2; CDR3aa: CASSLGQLTGELFF; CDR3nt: TGTGCTAGCAGCTTAGGGCAGTTAACCGGGGAGCTGTTTTTT
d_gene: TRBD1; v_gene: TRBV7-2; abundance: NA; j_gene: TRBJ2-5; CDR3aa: CASSPGTGELTQYF; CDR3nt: TGTGCCAGCAGCCCCGGGACAGGGGAGTTGACCCAGTACTTC
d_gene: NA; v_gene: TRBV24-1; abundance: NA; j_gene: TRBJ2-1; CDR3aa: CATSDLQGGHMGEQFF; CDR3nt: TGTGCCACCAGTGATTTGCAGGGGGGGCACATGGGTGAGCAGTTCTTC
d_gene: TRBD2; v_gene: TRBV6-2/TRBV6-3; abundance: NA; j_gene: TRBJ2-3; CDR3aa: CASSSGGLTQYF; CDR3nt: TGTGCCAGCAGCTCGGGGGGGCTTACGCAGTATTTT
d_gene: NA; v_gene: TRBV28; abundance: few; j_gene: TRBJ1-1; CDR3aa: CASSYQGSWDTEAFF; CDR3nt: TGTGCCAGCAGTTATCAGGGGAGTTGGGACACTGAAGCTTTCTTT
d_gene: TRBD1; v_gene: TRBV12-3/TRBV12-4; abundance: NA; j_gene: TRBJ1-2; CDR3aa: CASSKGQGGGYTF; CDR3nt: TGTGCCAGCAGCAAGGGCCAGGGGGGAGGCTACACCTTC
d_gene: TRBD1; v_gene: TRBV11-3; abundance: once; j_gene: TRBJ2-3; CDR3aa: CASKGATTDTQYF; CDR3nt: TGTGCCAGCAAGGGGGCCACCACAGATACGCAGTATTTT
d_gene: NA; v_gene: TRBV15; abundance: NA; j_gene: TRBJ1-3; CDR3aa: CATSGDNRVSRRTIYF; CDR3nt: TGTGCCACCAGCGGGGATAACAGGGTTTCGCGGAGAACCATATATTTT